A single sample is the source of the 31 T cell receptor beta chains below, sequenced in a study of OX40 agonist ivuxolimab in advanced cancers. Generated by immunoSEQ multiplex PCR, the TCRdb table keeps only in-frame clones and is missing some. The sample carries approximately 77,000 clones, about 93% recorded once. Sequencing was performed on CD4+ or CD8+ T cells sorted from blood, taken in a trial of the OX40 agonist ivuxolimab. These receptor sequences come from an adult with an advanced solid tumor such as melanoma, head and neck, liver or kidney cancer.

This CDR3 is CASSAGDSPYEQYF. The CDR3 bases are TGTGCCAGCAGTGCTGGGGACAGCCCCTACGAGCAGTACTTC. J is TRBJ2-7 and V is TRBV28; the match to TRBD1 covers 7 bases. The J segment lost 2 bases and the V segment lost 5 bases, leaving 6 bases of the junction unmatched. The CDR3 spans 14 residues. Germline V gene data show CDR1 as MDHEN and CDR2 as SYDVKM.

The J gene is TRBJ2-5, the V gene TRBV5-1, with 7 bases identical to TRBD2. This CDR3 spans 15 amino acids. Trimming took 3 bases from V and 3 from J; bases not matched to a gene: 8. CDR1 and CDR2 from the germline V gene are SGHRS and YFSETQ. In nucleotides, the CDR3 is TGCGCCAGCAGCTCAACCGGGACTATAGAAGAGACCCAGTACTTC. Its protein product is CASSSTGTIEETQYF.

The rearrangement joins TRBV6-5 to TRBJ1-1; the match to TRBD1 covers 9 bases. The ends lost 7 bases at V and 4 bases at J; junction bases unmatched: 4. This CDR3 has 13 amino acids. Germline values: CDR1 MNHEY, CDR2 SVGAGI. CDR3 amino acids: CASTRTGVTEAFF. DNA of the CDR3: TGTGCCAGCACCCGGACAGGGGTCACTGAAGCTTTCTTT.

CDR3 bases: TGTGCCAGCAGTTTGTCCCTTGGCGGGAGGTCTTCAAATGAGCAGTTCTTC. Amino acid sequence: CASSLSLGGRSSNEQFF. J is TRBJ2-1 and V is TRBV28; 8 nucleotides align to TRBD2. V lost 3 bases and J lost 7; bases outside the gene matches: 14. Germline V CDR1 and CDR2: MDHEN, SYDVKM. The CDR3 has 17 residues.

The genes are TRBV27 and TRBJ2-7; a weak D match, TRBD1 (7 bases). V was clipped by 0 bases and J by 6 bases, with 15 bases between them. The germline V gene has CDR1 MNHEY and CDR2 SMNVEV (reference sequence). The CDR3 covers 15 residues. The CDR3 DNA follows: TGTGCCAGCAGTTTATCGCGGGACAGCCCCTCCGAGCAGTACTTC. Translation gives CASSLSRDSPSEQYF.

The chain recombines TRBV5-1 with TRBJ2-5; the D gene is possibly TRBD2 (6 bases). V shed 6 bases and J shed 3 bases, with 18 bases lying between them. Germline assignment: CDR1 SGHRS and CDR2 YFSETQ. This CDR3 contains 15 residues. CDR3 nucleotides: TGCGCCAGCAAGGAGCAAGGGACTGGTGAAGAGACCCAGTACTTC. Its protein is CASKEQGTGEETQYF.

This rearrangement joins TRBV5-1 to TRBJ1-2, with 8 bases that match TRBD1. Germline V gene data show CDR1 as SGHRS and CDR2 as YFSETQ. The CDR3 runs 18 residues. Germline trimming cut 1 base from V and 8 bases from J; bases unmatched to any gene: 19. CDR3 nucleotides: TGCGCCAGCAGCTTGCTTCCCCCTGGACAGGGAAGCACAGGAGGCTACACCTTC. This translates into CASSLLPPGQGSTGGYTF.

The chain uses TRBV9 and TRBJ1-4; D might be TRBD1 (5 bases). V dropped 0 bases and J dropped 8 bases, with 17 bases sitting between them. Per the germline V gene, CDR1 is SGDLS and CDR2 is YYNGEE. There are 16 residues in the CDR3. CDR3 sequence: CASSVAGGGGQEKLFF. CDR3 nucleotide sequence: TGTGCCAGCAGCGTAGCTGGGGGGGGAGGGCAAGAAAAACTGTTTTTT.

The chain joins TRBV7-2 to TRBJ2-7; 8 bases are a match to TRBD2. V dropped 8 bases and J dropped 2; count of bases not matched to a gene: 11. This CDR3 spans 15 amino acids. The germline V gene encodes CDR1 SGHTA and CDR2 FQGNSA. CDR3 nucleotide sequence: TGTGCCAGCCGGGGGGGTTCGGACAGCGCCTACGAGCAGTACTTC. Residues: CASRGGSDSAYEQYF.

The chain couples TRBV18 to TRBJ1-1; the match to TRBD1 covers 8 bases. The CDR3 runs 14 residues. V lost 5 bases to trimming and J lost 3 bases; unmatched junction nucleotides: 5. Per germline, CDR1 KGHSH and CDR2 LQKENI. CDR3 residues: CASSSDRADTEAFF. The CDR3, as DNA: TGTGCCAGCTCATCGGACAGGGCGGACACTGAAGCTTTCTTT.

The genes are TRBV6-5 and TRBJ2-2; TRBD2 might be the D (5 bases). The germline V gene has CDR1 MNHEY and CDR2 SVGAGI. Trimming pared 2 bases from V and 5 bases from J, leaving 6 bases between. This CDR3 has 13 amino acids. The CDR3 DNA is TGTGCCAGCAGTTACCCGGGAACCGGGGAGCTGTTTTTT. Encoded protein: CASSYPGTGELFF.

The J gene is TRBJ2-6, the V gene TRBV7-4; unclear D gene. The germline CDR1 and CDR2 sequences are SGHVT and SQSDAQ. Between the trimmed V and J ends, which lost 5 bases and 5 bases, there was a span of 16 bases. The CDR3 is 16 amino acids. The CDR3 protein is CASSTRSQSRANVLTF. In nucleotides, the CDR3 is TGTGCCAGCAGCACGCGGTCACAAAGTCGGGCCAACGTCCTGACTTTC.

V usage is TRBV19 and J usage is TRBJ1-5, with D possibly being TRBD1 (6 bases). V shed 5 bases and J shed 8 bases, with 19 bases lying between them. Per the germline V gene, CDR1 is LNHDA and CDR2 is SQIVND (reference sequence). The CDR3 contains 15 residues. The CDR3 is CASSDSGGLREPQHF. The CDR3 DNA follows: TGTGCCAGTAGTGATTCTGGGGGCCTCAGGGAGCCCCAGCATTTT.

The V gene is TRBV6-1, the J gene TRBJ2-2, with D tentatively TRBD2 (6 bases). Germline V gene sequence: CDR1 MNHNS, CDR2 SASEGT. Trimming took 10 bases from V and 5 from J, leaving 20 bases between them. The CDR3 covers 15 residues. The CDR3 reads CATPGRRERTGELFF. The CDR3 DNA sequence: TGTGCCACCCCGGGGCGGCGGGAAAGGACCGGGGAGCTGTTTTTT.

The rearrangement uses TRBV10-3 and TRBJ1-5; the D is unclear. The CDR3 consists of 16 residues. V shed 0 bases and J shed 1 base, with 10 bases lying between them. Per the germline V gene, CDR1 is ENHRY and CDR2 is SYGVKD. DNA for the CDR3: TGTGCCATCAGTGAGTCAGCCAGTCTAAGCAATCAGCCCCAGCATTTT. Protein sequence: CAISESASLSNQPQHF.

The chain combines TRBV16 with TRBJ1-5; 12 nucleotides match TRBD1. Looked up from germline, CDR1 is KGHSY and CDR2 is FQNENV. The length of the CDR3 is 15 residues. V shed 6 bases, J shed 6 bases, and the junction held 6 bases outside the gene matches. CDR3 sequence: CASSPAGQGAQPQHF. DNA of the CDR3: TGTGCCAGCAGTCCGGCGGGACAGGGGGCTCAGCCCCAGCATTTT.

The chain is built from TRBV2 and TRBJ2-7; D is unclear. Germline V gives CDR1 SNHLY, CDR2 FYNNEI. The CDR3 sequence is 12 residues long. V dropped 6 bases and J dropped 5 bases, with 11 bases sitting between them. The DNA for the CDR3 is TGTGCCAGCAGGGACCTCGCCCACGAGCAGTACTTC. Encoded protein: CASRDLAHEQYF.

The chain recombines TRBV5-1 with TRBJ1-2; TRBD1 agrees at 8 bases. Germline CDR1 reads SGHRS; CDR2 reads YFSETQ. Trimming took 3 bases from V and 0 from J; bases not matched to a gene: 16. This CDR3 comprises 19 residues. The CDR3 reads CASSSDPGGARISNYGYTF. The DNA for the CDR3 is TGCGCCAGCAGCTCGGACCCAGGGGGCGCGAGAATATCTAACTATGGCTACACCTTC.

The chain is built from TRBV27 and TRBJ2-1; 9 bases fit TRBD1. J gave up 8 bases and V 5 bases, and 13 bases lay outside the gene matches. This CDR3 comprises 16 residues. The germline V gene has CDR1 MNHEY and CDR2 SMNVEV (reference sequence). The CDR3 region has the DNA TGTGCCAGCAGTCGCCACCGGGACAGGGATGAATATGAGCAGTTCTTC. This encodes CASSRHRDRDEYEQFF.

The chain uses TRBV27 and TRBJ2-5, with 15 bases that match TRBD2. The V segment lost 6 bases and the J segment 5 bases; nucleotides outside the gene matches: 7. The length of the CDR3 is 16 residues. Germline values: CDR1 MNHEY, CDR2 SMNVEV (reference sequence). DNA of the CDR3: TGTGCCAGCAGGACCGGACTAGCGGGGGGGCGCGAGACCCAGTACTTC. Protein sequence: CASRTGLAGGRETQYF.

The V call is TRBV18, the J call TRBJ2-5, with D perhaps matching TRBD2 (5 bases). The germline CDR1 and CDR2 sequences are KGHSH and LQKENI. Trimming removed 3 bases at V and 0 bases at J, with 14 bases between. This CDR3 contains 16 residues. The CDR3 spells CASSPLEGVYQETQYF. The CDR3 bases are TGTGCCAGCTCACCCCTCGAGGGAGTGTACCAAGAGACCCAGTACTTC.

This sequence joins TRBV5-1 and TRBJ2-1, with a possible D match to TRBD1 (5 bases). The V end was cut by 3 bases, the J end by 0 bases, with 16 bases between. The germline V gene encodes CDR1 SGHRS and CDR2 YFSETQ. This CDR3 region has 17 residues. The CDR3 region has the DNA TGCGCCAGCAGCTCCCTGGGGCCAAGGAGCTCCTACAATGAGCAGTTCTTC. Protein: CASSSLGPRSSYNEQFF.

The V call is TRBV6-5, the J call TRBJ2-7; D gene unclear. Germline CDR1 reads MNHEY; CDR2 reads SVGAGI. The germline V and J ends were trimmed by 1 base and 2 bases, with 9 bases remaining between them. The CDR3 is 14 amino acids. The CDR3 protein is CASSYFGGTYEQYF. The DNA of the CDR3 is TGTGCCAGCAGTTACTTCGGCGGTACCTACGAGCAGTACTTC.

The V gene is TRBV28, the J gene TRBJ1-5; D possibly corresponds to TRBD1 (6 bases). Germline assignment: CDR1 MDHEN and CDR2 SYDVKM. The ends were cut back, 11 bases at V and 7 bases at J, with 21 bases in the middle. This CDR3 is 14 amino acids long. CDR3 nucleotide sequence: TGTGCCGCTATGGGGGCAGGAGGGAACCAGCCCCAGCATTTT. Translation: CAAMGAGGNQPQHF.

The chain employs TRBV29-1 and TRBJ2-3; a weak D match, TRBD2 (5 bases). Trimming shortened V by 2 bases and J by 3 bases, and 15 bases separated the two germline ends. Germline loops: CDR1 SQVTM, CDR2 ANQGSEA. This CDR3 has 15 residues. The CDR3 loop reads CSVELHGSGTDTQYF. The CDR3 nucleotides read TGCAGCGTTGAACTTCATGGGAGTGGGACAGATACGCAGTATTTT.

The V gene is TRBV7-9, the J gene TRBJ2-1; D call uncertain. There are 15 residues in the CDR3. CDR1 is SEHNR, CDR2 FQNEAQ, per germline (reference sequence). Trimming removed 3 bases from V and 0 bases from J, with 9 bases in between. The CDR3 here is CASSLAASSYNEQFF. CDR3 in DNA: TGTGCCAGCAGCTTGGCGGCTAGCTCCTACAATGAGCAGTTCTTC.

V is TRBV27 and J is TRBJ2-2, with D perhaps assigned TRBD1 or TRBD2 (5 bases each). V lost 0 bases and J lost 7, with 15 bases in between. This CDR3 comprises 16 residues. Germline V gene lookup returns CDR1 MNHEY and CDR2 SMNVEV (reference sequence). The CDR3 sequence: CASSLSPLPRGGELFF. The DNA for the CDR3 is TGTGCCAGCAGTTTATCGCCTCTACCGAGGGGCGGGGAGCTGTTTTTT.

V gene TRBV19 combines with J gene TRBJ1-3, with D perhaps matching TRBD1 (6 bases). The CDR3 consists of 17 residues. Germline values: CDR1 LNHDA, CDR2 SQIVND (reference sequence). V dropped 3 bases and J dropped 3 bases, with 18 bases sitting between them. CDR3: CASSIGGQTGRGNTIYF. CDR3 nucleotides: TGTGCCAGTAGTATTGGCGGACAGACTGGGCGTGGAAACACCATATATTTT.

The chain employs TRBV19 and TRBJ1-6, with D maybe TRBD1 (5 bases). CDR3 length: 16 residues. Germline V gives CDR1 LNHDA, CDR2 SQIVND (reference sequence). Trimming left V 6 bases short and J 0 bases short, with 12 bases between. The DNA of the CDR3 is TGTGCCAGTAGGACAGCGGAGAGCTCCTATAATTCACCCCTCCACTTT. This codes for CASRTAESSYNSPLHF.

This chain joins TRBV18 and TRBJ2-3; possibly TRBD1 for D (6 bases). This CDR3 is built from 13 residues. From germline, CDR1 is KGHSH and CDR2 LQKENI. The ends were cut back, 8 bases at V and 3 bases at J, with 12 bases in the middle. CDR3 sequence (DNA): TGTGCCAGCCCAGGGGCAGGGACAGATACGCAGTATTTT. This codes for CASPGAGTDTQYF.

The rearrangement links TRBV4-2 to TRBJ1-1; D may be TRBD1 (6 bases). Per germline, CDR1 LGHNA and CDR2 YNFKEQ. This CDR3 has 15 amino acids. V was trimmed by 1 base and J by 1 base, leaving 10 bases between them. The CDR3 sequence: CASSQGGLKNTEAFF. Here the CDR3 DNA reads TGTGCCAGCAGCCAAGGGGGGCTTAAGAACACTGAAGCTTTCTTT.